This TCR beta chain derives from a study of T cell repertoires in cytomegalovirus infection. Study at large: Recently identified HLA-C-restricted CMV epitopes and well-studied HLA-B-restricted CMV epitopes were used by the study. An indication of both CMV infection and matching HLA type came from public TCR beta signatures.

As to this clonotype: Its specificity is unknown.

Regarding the study as a whole: Of the TCR beta families, the public ones yielded a cumulative frequency that identified carriers of CMV plus the relevant HLA. HLA-C-restricted TCR beta clonotypes specific for CMV led the ex vivo response.

In TCRdb, the reads were re-called with MiXCR into one record per CDR3 protein. The repertoire includes 200,000 or so distinct CDR3 sequences, around 35% of them detected once, and 55% to 60% sits in the top ten. This material consisted of CD8+ T cells from cultured PBMCs, taken from culture after CMV antigen stimulation. The clonotype comes from a human donor in good health (CMV status not recorded). Some clones in this sample may be carry-over from other donors' samples.

CDR3 in DNA: TGTGCCAGCAGCTTAGAATGGACAGGGTCGTACGAGCAGTACTTC. Amino acids: CASSLEWTGSYEQYF. J is TRBJ2-7 and V is TRBV11-2, with 8 bases matching TRBD1. The CDR3 length is 15 residues. Germline-derived CDR1 and CDR2 are SGHAT and FQNNGV. Trimming cost V 0 bases and J 4 bases; bases outside gene matches: 5. Variable domain in full (rest from reference TRBV11-2 and TRBJ2-7): EAGVAQSPRYKIIEKRQSVAFWCNPISGHATLYWYQQILGQGPKLLIQFQNNGVVDDSQLPKDRFSAERLKGVDSTLKIQPAKLEDSAVYLCASSLEWTGSYEQYFGPGTRLTVT.